The clone carrying this T cell receptor beta chain was counted only a few times. Its specificity is unknown. Clones were read by immunoSEQ multiplex PCR, and TCRdb kept only the in-frame ones, dropping some. Here the sample spans around 110,000 clones, 85% to 95% being singletons. This entry belongs to a study of T cell responses to AZD1222 COVID-19 vaccine. Overall study findings and caveats: At 160-218 and 743-854, vaccine-associated CD4 TCRs were dominant, and they spanned spike. Spike-specific TCR breadth and depth went up after people got two AZD1222 doses. Among those given AZD1222, only 6 or 7 were seropositive at baseline.

The sequencing here drew on peripheral blood, taken on day 0 of AZD1222 vaccination. The sequence was collected from an adult in good health.

CDR3: CASSQVPTGLEQYF. The CDR3, as DNA: TGCGCCAGCAGCCAAGTCCCGACAGGTCTCGAGCAGTACTTC. The chain links TRBV4-1 to TRBJ2-7; TRBD1 is a possible D gene (6 bases). Germline loops: CDR1 MGHRA, CDR2 YSYEKL. CDR3 size: 14 residues. Trimming took 1 base from V and 6 from J, leaving 13 bases between them.